The source of this TCR beta chain is a study of human T cells and chemical hapten exposure. As for the study in general: Yields of TCR per sample differed, chiefly owing to small differences in pooled library volume. Study outcomes and limitations: TCRs at high frequency, those above 1 in 1000, did not change with DPC sensitization.

In the library, unique molecular identifiers were attached to individual cDNA molecules. As processed by the authors: Sample TCR totals centred on a median of around 100,000, ranging about 20,000 to 700,000. Each CDR3 protein gets one entry after TCRdb re-called the RACE reads with MiXCR. The V and J calls, along with clone size, are taken from TCRdb and not from the paper's own processing. The sample has roughly 120,000 distinct CDR3 sequences, around 8.3% seen once; the top ten hold approximately 2%. CDR3 length equals 16 residues. From germline, CDR1 is SGHAT and CDR2 FQNNGV. With V trimmed by 0 bases and J by 9 bases, 6 bases remained unmatched. Time point noted: healthy volunteer bleed at 2 weeks. The total RNA was obtained from whole blood that was not fractionated. Many counts were recorded for this clonotype. Its antigen is unidentified.

Specimen: whole blood. This chain joins TRBV11-2 and TRBJ2-1; 12 bases line up with TRBD2. The TCR originated in a male donor in good health. Some clones in this sample may be carry-over from other donors' samples. CDR3 DNA: TGTGCCAGCAGCTTAGATCCGCGACTAGCGGGAGTTGAGCAGTTCTTC. As protein: CASSLDPRLAGVEQFF. Combining the CDR3 with reference TRBV11-2 and TRBJ2-1 gives the whole variable domain EAGVAQSPRYKIIEKRQSVAFWCNPISGHATLYWYQQILGQGPKLLIQFQNNGVVDDSQLPKDRFSAERLKGVDSTLKIQPAKLEDSAVYLCASSLDPRLAGVEQFFGPGTRLTVL.